What follows are 8 T cell receptor beta chains derived from one specimen sequenced in a study of tumor and adjacent non-tumor tissue in lung cancer. No cell sorting was done before RNA was extracted from the tissue. The library came from three nested PCR rounds adapted from ARM-PCR protocols. Each CDR3 protein is one row after TCRdb ran MiXCR on the multiplex PCR reads. The top ten hold around 27% of the sample, which has about 200,000 distinct CDR3 sequences, about 76% seen once. The specimen was lung tumor tissue. These receptor sequences come from a man in his 60s with non-small cell lung cancer.

In the case of this clonotype: This sequence may be a read error, since a much larger clone differs from it by one base. The chain recombines TRBV20-1 with TRBJ1-2; 7 nucleotides align to TRBD1. The germline V gene has CDR1 DFQATT and CDR2 SNEGSKA (reference sequence). The CDR3 runs 20 residues. CDR3 nucleotide sequence: TGCAATGCTAGAGACCCACCCAGACAGGGTGGGGCGCAGCTCGCGGATGGCTACACCTTC. Residues: CNARDPPRQGGAQLADGYTF.

This clonotype has a handful of counts. This sequence joins TRBV6-5 and TRBJ1-3, with D possibly matching TRBD1 (6 bases). Germline-derived CDR1 and CDR2 are MNHEY and SVGAGI. V lost 0 bases, J lost 3 bases, and 6 bases lay in between. CDR3 length: 14 residues. This chain's CDR3 is CASSYSGGGNTIYF. The CDR3 bases are TGTGCCAGCAGTTACTCAGGGGGTGGAAACACCATATATTTT.

A word on this clonotype: A single base separates this from a much larger clone, so it may be a read error. The V gene is TRBV6-5, the J gene TRBJ2-2; 9 nucleotides line up with TRBD1. In germline, CDR1 is MNHEY, CDR2 SVGAGI. This CDR3 comprises 15 residues. CDR3 in DNA: TGTGCCAGCAGCGACAGGGGGAGGGACACCAGGGAGCTGTTTTTT. Protein: CASSDRGRDTRELFF.

With regard to this clonotype: Germline is not matched at one junction end, which may reflect a read error. CDR3 DNA: TGTGCCAGCAGAAGGGGTAACTCAGAGACCCACTACTTC. Translation gives CASRRGNSETHYF. The chain links TRBV6-2 or TRBV6-3 to TRBJ2-5; D perhaps matches TRBD1 (5 bases). CDR3 length equals 13 residues. CDR1 and CDR2 from the germline V gene are MNHEY and SVGEGT.

This rearrangement joins TRBV6-1 to TRBJ1-5; possible D gene TRBD1, 5 bases. CDR3 length: 14 amino acids. CDR1 is MNHNS and CDR2 is SASEGT in the germline V gene. The DNA for the CDR3 is TGTGCTATCCAAAAGGGACCTCGAAATCAGCCCCAGCATTTT. It yields the protein CAIQKGPRNQPQHF.

Remarks on this clonotype: A much larger clone sits a single nucleotide away, making a read error possible. This rearrangement joins TRBV20-1 to TRBJ2-7; D unclear. CDR3 length equals 10 residues. Germline CDR1 DFQATT, CDR2 SNEGSKA (reference sequence). This chain's CDR3 is CSPEGYEQYF. The CDR3 nucleotides read TGCTCGCCGGAAGGCTACGAGCAGTACTTC.

Of note for this clonotype: This may be a read error: a much more frequent sequence differs by one nucleotide. The V and J genes are TRBV20-1 and TRBJ2-5; the D is unclear. Trimming cost V 3 bases and J 12 bases, with 23 bases left between them. The CDR3 runs to 14 residues. Germline V gene sequence: CDR1 DFQATT, CDR2 SNEGSKA (reference sequence). The CDR3 loop reads CSARPLRKERAEYF. The CDR3 nucleotides read TGCAGTGCTAGGCCCCTGAGGAAGGAAAGGGCCGAGTACTTC.

This clonotype was seen repeatedly, ten times or more. The CDR3 here is CASSSSTSGSGANVLTF. CDR3 nucleotide sequence: TGTGCCAGCAGCTCTTCGACTAGCGGCTCTGGGGCCAACGTCCTGACTTTC. The V and J genes are TRBV5-4 and TRBJ2-6; TRBD2 agrees at 9 bases. The CDR3 runs to 17 residues. The V gene's germline CDR1 is SGHNT and CDR2 YYREEE (reference sequence). V lost 3 bases and J lost 0; bases outside the gene matches: 4.